These 3 T cell receptor beta chains share one sample of origin, sequenced in a study of early T cells in non-severe SARS-CoV-2 infection (dated by TCRdb to the early 2020s). The library was built by means of 5' RACE. Sequencing was carried out with a NextSeq 500. The public sequencing data were trimmed at Q25 with fastp and processed into clonotypes with MiXCR by TCRdb, which kept only in-frame beta chains. When rows share a CDR3 protein, they turn into one entry using the most common DNA and genes. In all, the sample holds 25,000 to 35,000 distinct CDR3 sequences, and approximately 2.9% of those were seen once. Of the sample, over 0.65% falls within the top ten clones. Sequenced input: whole blood. The origin of the receptors is an adult who was a healthcare worker with PCR-confirmed SARS-CoV-2 infection or an uninfected control (not recorded which).

There are many counts of this clonotype. The chain carries TRBV2 and TRBJ2-4, with 8 bases matching TRBD1. Germline CDR1 reads SNHLY; CDR2 reads FYNNEI. V shed 6 bases, J shed 2 bases, and the junction held 3 bases outside the gene matches. This CDR3 contains 14 residues. CDR3 residues: CASSGQGTKNIQYF. The CDR3 nucleotides are TGTGCCAGCAGCGGACAGGGAACCAAAAACATTCAGTACTTC. The entire variable domain, with the rest obtained from reference TRBV2 and TRBJ2-4, is as follows: EPEVTQTPSHQVTQMGQEVILRCVPISNHLYFYWYRQILGQKVEFLVSFYNNEISEKSEIFDDQFSVERPDGSNFTLKIRSTKLEDSAMYFCASSGQGTKNIQYFGAGTRLSVL.

Many counts were recorded for this clonotype. The chain employs TRBV7-2 and TRBJ1-1; maybe TRBD1 (5 bases). Trimming cost V 6 bases and J 4 bases, with 15 bases left between them. The CDR3 totals 14 residues. Germline V CDR1 and CDR2: SGHTA, FQGNSA. The CDR3 DNA sequence: TGTGCCAGCAGAACCGGACGACAGTCCACTGAAGCTTTCTTT. Translating gives CASRTGRQSTEAFF.

This clonotype occurred many times. The chain recombines TRBV6-1 with TRBJ2-7; D is possibly TRBD1 (5 bases). In germline, CDR1 is MNHNS, CDR2 SASEGT. This CDR3 region has 15 residues. V lost 2 bases, J lost 2 bases, and 13 bases lay in between. The CDR3 nucleotides are TGTGCCAGCAGTGAACATAAGGGGTCCGCCTACGAGCAGTACGTC. It encodes CASSEHKGSAYEQYV.